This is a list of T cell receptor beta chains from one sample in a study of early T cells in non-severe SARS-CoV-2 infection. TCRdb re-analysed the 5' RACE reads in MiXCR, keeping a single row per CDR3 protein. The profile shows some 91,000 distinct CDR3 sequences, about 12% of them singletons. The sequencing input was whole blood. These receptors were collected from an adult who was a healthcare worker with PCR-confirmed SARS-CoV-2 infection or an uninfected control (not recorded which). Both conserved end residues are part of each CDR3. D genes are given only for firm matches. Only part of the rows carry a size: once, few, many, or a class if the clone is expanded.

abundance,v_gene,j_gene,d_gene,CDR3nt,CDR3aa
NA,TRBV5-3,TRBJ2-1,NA,TGTGCCAGAAGCGCCCAACTCCCAAGCAATGAGCAGTTCTTC,CARSAQLPSNEQFF
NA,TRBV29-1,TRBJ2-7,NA,TGCAGCGTTGCAGGTACCCTTGGGGGCAATTTCTACGAGCAGTACTTC,CSVAGTLGGNFYEQYF
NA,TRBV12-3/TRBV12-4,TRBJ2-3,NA,TGTGCCAGCAGTTTCGACCAGAGCAGCACAGATACGCAGTATTTT,CASSFDQSSTDTQYF
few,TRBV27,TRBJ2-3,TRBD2,TGTGCCAGCAGTTTGATGGCTAGCGGGGGATACACAGATACGCAGTATTTT,CASSLMASGGYTDTQYF
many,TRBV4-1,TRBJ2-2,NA,TGCGCCAGCAGCCAAGCGATAGGGTCCGGGGAGCTGTTTTTT,CASSQAIGSGELFF
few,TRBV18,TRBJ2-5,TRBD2,TGTGCCAGCTCAACACTAGCGAAAGAGACCCAGTACTTC,CASSTLAKETQYF
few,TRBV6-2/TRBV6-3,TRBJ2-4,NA,TGTGCCAGCAGTACAAACGGGTTGGTGGCCAAAAACATTCAGTACTTC,CASSTNGLVAKNIQYF
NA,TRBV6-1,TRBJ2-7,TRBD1,TGTGCCAGCAGACCGGGACAGGGGTCCTACGAGCAGTACTTC,CASRPGQGSYEQYF
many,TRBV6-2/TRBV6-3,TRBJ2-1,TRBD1,TGTGCCAGCACCACCGGGACAGGGACCTACAATGAGCAGTTCTTC,CASTTGTGTYNEQFF
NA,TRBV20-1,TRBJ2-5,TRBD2,TGCAGTGCTAAACTAGCGGGGGCACATACCCAGTACTTC,CSAKLAGAHTQYF
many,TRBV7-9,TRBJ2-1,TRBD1,TGTGCCAGCAGCTTAGTTCAGGGGGCCTCGAATGAGCAGTTCTTC,CASSLVQGASNEQFF
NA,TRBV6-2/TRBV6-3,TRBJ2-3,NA,TGTGCCAGCAGTTGGGTCGTCACAGATACGCAGTATTTT,CASSWVVTDTQYF
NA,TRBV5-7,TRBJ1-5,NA,TGTGCCAGCCGGCCATGGCTCCCTTCGAGGCCCCAGCATTTT,CASRPWLPSRPQHF
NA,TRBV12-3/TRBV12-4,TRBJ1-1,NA,TGTGCCAGCAGCCTGGGCAGGGGTGGAGGCAACACTGAAGCTTTCTTT,CASSLGRGGGNTEAFF
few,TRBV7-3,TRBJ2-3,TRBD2,TGTGCCAGCAGCTTAAAGAGCGGGGGCACAGATACGCAGTATTTT,CASSLKSGGTDTQYF
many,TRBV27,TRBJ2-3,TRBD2,TGTGCCAGCAGTTCCCGGGGGGCAGATACGCAGTATTTT,CASSSRGADTQYF
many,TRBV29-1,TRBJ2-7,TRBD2,TGCAGCGTTCGGGGGGGACTGGGCTCCTACGAGCAGTACTTC,CSVRGGLGSYEQYF
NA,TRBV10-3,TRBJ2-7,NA,TGTGCCATCAGTGAAGGGAACTACGAGCAGTACTTC,CAISEGNYEQYF
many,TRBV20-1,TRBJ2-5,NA,TGCAGTGCTCACCAAGAGACCCAGTACTTC,CSAHQETQYF
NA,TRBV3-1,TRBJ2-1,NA,TGTGCCAGCAGCCAAGGGAGGAGGAATGAGCAGTTCTTC,CASSQGRRNEQFF
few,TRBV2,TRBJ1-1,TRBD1,TGTGCCAGCAGCCCGACAGGGAAGCCGACTGAAGCTTTCTTT,CASSPTGKPTEAFF
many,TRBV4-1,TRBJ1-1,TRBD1,TGCGCCAGCAGCCACCCGGGACAGGGGCCTGAAGCTTTCTTT,CASSHPGQGPEAFF
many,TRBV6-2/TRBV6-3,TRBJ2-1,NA,TGTGCCAGCAGTTACCCTAGGGACTTTTCCAATACCTACAATGAGCAGTTCTTC,CASSYPRDFSNTYNEQFF
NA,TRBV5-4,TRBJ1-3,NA,TGTGCCAGCAGCTTGGACCGGGGGAAACCTTCTGGAAACACCATATATTTT,CASSLDRGKPSGNTIYF
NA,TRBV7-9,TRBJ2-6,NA,TGTGCCAGCAGCTTTCCCGGGACTCCCAATCGTTCTGGGGCCAACGTCCTGACTTTC,CASSFPGTPNRSGANVLTF
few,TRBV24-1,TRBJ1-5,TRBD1,TGTGCCACCACCCTGGGACAGGGGGACCAACAGCCCCAGCATTTT,CATTLGQGDQQPQHF
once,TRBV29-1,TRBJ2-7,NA,TGCAGCGTTACTTCAAGCTGGGAGCAGTACTTC,CSVTSSWEQYF
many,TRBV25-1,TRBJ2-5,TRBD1,TGTGCCAGCAGCGAAACAGGGGTCAAGACCCAGTACTTC,CASSETGVKTQYF
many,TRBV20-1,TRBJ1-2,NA,TGCAGTGCTAGAGATCGACAGGCGGACCGCTATGGCTACACCTTC,CSARDRQADRYGYTF
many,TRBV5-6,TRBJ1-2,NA,TGTGCCAGCAGCTCCAGGGTTTCCTATGGCTACACCTTC,CASSSRVSYGYTF
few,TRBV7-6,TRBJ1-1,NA,TGTGCCAGCAGCCCCCCTGTGGGCACTGAAGCTTTCTTT,CASSPPVGTEAFF
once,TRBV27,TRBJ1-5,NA,TGTGCCAGCAGTTTACAGGGTCGGAATCAGCCCCAGCATTTT,CASSLQGRNQPQHF
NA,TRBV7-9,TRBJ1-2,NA,TGTGCCAGCAGCCGGGAGCAAGACTCCTATGGCTACACCTTC,CASSREQDSYGYTF
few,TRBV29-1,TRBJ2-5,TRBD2,TGCAGCGCGAATGGACTAGCGGCCCGAGAGACCCAGTACTTC,CSANGLAARETQYF
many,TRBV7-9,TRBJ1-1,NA,TGTGCCAGCAGCCGGGTCTACACTGAAGCTTTCTTT,CASSRVYTEAFF
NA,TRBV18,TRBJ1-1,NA,TGTGCCAGCTCACCACCGCGCCCAGGGAACACTGAAGCTTTCTTT,CASSPPRPGNTEAFF
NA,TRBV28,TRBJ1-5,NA,TGTGCCAGCACCCTAGGAGGGATACGCAATCAGCCCCAGCATTTT,CASTLGGIRNQPQHF
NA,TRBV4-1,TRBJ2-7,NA,TGCGCCAGCAGCCAAGTTGTCCTAAGGGGTTTAGGACCTGGCTACGAGCAGTACTTC,CASSQVVLRGLGPGYEQYF
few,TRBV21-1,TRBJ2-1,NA,TGTGCCAGCAGCAATTTACCCGGGACATACAATGAGCAGTTCTTC,CASSNLPGTYNEQFF
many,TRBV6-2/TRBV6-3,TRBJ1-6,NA,TGTGCCAGCAGTTTCGGGGAGTCACCCCTCCACTTT,CASSFGESPLHF
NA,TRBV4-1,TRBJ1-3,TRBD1,TGCGCCAGCAGCCAAGTACAGGGGGTGATATCTGAAAACACCATATATTTT,CASSQVQGVISENTIYF
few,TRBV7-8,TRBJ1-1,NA,TGTGCCAGCAGCTTAGAACGGGCAGTAGGCACTGAAGCTTTCTTT,CASSLERAVGTEAFF
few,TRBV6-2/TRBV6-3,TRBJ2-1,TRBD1,TGTGCCAGCAGACAGGGGCTGGAGTCCTACAATGAGCAGTTCTTC,CASRQGLESYNEQFF
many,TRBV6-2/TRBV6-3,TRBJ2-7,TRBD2,TGTGCCAGCAGTTACCCGCTGGGAGCGGGGCACAACTACGAGCAGTACTTC,CASSYPLGAGHNYEQYF
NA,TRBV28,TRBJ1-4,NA,TGTGCCAGCACCTCTGAAAGTATCGGTACTAATGAAAAACTGTTTTTT,CASTSESIGTNEKLFF
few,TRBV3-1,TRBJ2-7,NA,TGTGCCAGCAGCCGTCCGGGACTGCCCACCTACGAGCAGTACTTC,CASSRPGLPTYEQYF
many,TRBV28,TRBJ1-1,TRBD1,TGTGCCAGCAGAATCCGGGACAGGGGGCCGGGGGGCACTGAAGCTTTCTTT,CASRIRDRGPGGTEAFF
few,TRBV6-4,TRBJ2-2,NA,TGTGCCAGCAGTCAGCAGGGCAACACCGGGGAGCTGTTTTTT,CASSQQGNTGELFF
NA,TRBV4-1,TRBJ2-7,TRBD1,TGCGCCAGCACTCCCCGTGGTCGGGACAGCGATGGGGATATCTACGAGCAGTACTTC,CASTPRGRDSDGDIYEQYF
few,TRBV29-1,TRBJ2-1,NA,TGCAGCGCGCTGAAATACCTTACCTACAATGAGCAGTTCTTC,CSALKYLTYNEQFF
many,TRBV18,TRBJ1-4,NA,TGTGCCAGCTCACCACGGACGGATGAAAAACTGTTTTTT,CASSPRTDEKLFF
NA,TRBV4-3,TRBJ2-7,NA,TGCGCCAGCAGCCACCTCCCGGACACCTACGAGCAGTACTTC,CASSHLPDTYEQYF
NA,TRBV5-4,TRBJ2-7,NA,TGTGCCGCGGCGGACGCAGGGGAAACCTACGAGCAGTACTTC,CAAADAGETYEQYF
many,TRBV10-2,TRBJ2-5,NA,TGCGCCAGCAGTGCTTGGAACCAAGAGACCCAGTACTTC,CASSAWNQETQYF
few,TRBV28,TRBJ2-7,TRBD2,TGTGCCAGCAGTTTCCCGACTAGCGGGGGTTACGAGCAGTACTTC,CASSFPTSGGYEQYF